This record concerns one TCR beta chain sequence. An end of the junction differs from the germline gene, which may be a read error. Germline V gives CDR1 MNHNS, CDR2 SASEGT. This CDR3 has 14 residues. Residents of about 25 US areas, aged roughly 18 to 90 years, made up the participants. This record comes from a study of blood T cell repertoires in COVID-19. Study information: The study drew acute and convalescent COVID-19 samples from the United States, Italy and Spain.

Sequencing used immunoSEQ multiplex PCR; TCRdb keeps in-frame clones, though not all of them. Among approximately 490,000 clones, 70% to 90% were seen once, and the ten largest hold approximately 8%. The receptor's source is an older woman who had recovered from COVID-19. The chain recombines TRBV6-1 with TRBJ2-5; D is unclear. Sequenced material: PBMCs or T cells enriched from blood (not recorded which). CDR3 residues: CASTEQTTQETQYF. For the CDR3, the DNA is TGTGCCAGCACTGAACAGACGACACAAGAGACCCAGTACTTC.